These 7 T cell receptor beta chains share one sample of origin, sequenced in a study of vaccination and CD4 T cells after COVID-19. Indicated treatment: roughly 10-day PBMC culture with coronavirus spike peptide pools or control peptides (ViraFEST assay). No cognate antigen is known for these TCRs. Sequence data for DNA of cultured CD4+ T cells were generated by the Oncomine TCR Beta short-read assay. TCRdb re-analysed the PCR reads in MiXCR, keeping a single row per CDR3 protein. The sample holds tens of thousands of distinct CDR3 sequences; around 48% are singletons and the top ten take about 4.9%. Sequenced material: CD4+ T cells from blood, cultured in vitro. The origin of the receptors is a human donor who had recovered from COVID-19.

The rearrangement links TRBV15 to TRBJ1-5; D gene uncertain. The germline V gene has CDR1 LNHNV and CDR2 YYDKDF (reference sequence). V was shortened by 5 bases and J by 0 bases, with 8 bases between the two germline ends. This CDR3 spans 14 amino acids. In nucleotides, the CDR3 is TGTGCCACCAGCGAGAAATATAGCAATCAGCCCCAGCATTTT. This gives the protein CATSEKYSNQPQHF.

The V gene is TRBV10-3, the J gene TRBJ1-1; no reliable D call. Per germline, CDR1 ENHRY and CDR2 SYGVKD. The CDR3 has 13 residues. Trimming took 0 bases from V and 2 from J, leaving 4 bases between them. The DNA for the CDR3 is TGTGCCATCAGTGAGTCGTTTAACACTGAAGCTTTCTTT. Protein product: CAISESFNTEAFF.

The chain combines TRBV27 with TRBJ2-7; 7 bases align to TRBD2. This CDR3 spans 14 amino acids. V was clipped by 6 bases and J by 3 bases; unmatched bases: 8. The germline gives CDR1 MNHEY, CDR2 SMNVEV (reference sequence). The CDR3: CASSHTSVFYEQYF. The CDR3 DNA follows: TGTGCCAGCAGCCATACTAGCGTGTTCTACGAGCAGTACTTC.

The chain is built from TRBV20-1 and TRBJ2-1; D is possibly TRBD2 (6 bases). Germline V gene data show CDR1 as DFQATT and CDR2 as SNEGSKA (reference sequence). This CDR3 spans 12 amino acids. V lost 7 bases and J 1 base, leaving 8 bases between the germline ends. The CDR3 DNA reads TGCAGTGGGAGGGGATCCTACAATGAGCAGTTCTTC. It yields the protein CSGRGSYNEQFF.

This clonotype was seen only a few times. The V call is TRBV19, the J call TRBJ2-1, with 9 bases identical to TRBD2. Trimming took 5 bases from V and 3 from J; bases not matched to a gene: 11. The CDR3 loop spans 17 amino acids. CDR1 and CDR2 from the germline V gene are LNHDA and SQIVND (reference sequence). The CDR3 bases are TGTGCCAGTAGTGCCGGGACTAGCCCCTCCGACTACAATGAGCAGTTCTTC. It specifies CASSAGTSPSDYNEQFF. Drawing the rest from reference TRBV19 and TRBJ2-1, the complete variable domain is DGGITQSPKYLFRKEGQNVTLSCEQNLNHDAMYWYRQDPGQGLRLIYYSQIVNDFQKGDIAEGYSVSREKKESFPLTVTSAQKNPTAFYLCASSAGTSPSDYNEQFFGPGTRLTVL.

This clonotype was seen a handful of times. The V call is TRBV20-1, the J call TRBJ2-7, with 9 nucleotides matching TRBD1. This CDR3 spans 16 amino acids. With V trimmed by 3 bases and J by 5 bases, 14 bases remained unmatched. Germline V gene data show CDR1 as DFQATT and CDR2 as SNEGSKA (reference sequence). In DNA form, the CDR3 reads TGCAGTGCTAGCCCCTATACCGGGACAGGGAACGACGAGCAGTACTTC. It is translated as CSASPYTGTGNDEQYF.

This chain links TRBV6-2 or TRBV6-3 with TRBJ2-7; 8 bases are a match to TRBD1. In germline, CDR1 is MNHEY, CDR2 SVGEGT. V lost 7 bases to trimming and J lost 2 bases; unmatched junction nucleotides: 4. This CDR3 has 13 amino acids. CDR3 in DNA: TGTGCCAGCACCGGACAGGGACCCTACGAGCAGTACTTC. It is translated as CASTGQGPYEQYF.